This entry features one TCR beta chain sequence. As yet, its antigen is unknown. This sample was taken from a study of CD4+ T cells in melanoma. Study-wide results and caveats: A reported correlation linked neoantigen-specific CD4+ T cells to CD8+, macrophage and B cell function. Reportedly, melanoma neoantigen-specific CD4+ T cells showed varied differentiation states.

V dropped 5 bases and J dropped 3; count of bases not matched to a gene: 5. CDR1 and CDR2 from the germline V gene are SEHNR and FQNEAQ (reference sequence). The CDR3 has 16 amino acids. Data came from immunoSEQ multiplex PCR; TCRdb stores just in-frame clones and leaves some out. The sample includes roughly 10,000 clones, around 66% of them seen just once. The V gene is TRBV7-9, the J gene TRBJ1-6, with 9 bases lining up with TRBD1. This TCR derives from a human donor with melanoma. Material for sequencing was cells from a culture (not recorded whether cultured in vitro). The CDR3 nucleotides are TGTGCCAGCAGCCAGGGACAGGGATTCTATAATTCACCCCTCCACTTT. This encodes CASSQGQGFYNSPLHF.